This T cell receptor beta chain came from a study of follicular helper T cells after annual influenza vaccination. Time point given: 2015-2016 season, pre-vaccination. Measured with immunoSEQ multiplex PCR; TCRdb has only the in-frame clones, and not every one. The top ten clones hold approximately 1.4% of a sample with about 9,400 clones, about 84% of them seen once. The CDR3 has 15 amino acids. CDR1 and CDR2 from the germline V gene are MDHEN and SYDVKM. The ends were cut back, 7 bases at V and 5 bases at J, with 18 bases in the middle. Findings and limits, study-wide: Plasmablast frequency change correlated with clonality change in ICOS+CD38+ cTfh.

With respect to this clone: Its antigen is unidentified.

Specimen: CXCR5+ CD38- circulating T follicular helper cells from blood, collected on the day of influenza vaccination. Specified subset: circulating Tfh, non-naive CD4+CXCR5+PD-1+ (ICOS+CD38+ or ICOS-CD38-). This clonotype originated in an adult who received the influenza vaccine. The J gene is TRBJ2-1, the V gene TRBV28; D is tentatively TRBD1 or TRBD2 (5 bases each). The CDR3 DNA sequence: TGTGCCAGCAACGAAAGGGGACCGGGACACAATGAGCAGTTCTTC. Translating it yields CASNERGPGHNEQFF.